The 28 T cell receptor beta chains below come from one sample, sequenced in a study of blood T cell repertoires in COVID-19. Repertoires were generated with immunoSEQ multiplex PCR, while TCRdb's copy carries only in-frame clones and drops some. Here the sample spans under 250,000 clones, around four fifths being singletons. Sequencing was done on a sample of peripheral blood. The receptors shown here come from a woman aged 60-75 years with active or convalescent COVID-19.

In its sample, this clone was seen once. For the CDR3, the DNA is TGTGCCAGCAGTGGGGGAGGAGGAGCCAAAAACATTCAGTACTTC. Protein sequence: CASSGGGGAKNIQYF. The chain combines TRBV2 with TRBJ2-4; possibly TRBD2 for D (6 bases). Germline CDR1 reads SNHLY; CDR2 reads FYNNEI. The CDR3 runs 15 residues. V lost 4 bases and J lost 0, with 10 bases in between.

The chain is built from TRBV2 and TRBJ2-1; perhaps TRBD2 as D (5 bases). This CDR3 comprises 14 residues. Germline CDR1 is SNHLY and CDR2 is FYNNEI. V was cut by 7 bases and J by 9 bases, with 19 bases left in between. The CDR3 nucleotides read TGTGCCAGCAAACAGAGGGCCGTCGAGGGTGAGCAGTTCTTC. This translates into CASKQRAVEGEQFF.

The chain employs TRBV6-5 and TRBJ2-4; 7 positions match TRBD1. Germline CDR1 reads MNHEY; CDR2 reads SVGAGI. The junction had 7 bases not matched to a gene; V was cut back by 6 bases and J by 8 bases. The CDR3 has 13 amino acids. The CDR3 sequence: CASRGTASDIQYF. Here the CDR3 DNA reads TGTGCCAGCAGGGGGACAGCCTCAGACATTCAGTACTTC.

The rearrangement uses TRBV6-6 and TRBJ1-3, with D perhaps matching TRBD1 (5 bases). Trimming took off 2 bases at V and 2 bases at J, with 10 bases between the two ends. CDR3 length: 15 residues. CDR1 and CDR2 from the germline V gene are MNHNY and SVGAGI (reference sequence). The CDR3: CASSYAAGTGNTIYF. CDR3 nucleotide sequence: TGTGCCAGCAGTTACGCGGCAGGGACTGGAAACACCATATATTTT.

This chain links TRBV11-3 with TRBJ1-3; 8 bases map to TRBD1. The CDR3 is 14 residues long. Unmatched junction bases numbered 5, after V lost 6 bases and J lost 4 bases. Germline V gene sequence: CDR1 SGHNT, CDR2 YENEEA. The CDR3 DNA sequence: TGTGCCAGCAGACAGGGGGGAGTCGGAAACACCATATATTTT. It translates to CASRQGGVGNTIYF.

Here the CDR3 reads CASSLIYRDEQYF. CDR3 DNA: TGTGCCAGCAGCTTAATATACAGAGACGAGCAGTACTTC. The chain links TRBV7-2 to TRBJ2-7; no reliable D call. Germline V lookup: CDR1 SGHTA, CDR2 FQGNSA. The CDR3 consists of 13 residues. Trimming took off 2 bases at V and 5 bases at J, with 10 bases between the two ends.

The rearrangement uses TRBV29-1 and TRBJ1-1; maybe TRBD1 (5 bases). Germline loops: CDR1 SQVTM, CDR2 ANQGSEA. V lost 0 bases to trimming and J lost 3 bases, with 11 bases between them. The CDR3 spans 14 residues. CDR3 amino acids: CSVEEGRAYTEAFF. The CDR3, as DNA: TGCAGCGTTGAAGAAGGCAGGGCTTACACTGAAGCTTTCTTT.

This chain connects TRBV11-2 to TRBJ2-5, with 8 nucleotides matching TRBD1. The trim removed 0 bases at V and 3 bases at J, leaving 0 bases unmatched. This CDR3 contains 14 residues. Germline V CDR1 and CDR2: SGHAT, FQNNGV. Written as DNA, the CDR3 is TGTGCCAGCAGCTTAGAGGACAGGGAAGAGACCCAGTACTTC. This codes for CASSLEDREETQYF.

The chain uses TRBV2 and TRBJ1-1; TRBD1 matches 10 bases. Germline V gene data show CDR1 as SNHLY and CDR2 as FYNNEI. CDR3 size: 15 residues. J gave up 5 bases and V 3 bases, and 6 bases lay outside the gene matches. CDR3 sequence reads: CASSDRTGGGTEAFF. CDR3 sequence (DNA): TGTGCCAGCAGTGACCGGACAGGGGGAGGAACTGAAGCTTTCTTT.

V gene TRBV9 combines with J gene TRBJ2-5; 9 bases map to TRBD2. The junction had 4 bases not matched to a gene; V was cut back by 0 bases and J by 1 base. This CDR3 is built from 16 residues. Germline loops: CDR1 SGDLS, CDR2 YYNGEE. The CDR3: CASSVDLAGVQETQYF. Here the CDR3 DNA reads TGTGCCAGCAGCGTAGATTTAGCGGGAGTCCAAGAGACCCAGTACTTC.

This clone was seen only a few times. This chain joins TRBV10-3 and TRBJ1-6; 7 bases line up with TRBD1. This CDR3 has 13 amino acids. From germline, CDR1 is ENHRY and CDR2 SYGVKD. V shed 6 bases, J shed 5 bases, and the junction held 1 base outside the gene matches. The DNA of the CDR3 is TGTGCCATCAGCACAGGGGATAATTCACCCCTCCACTTT. This sequence encodes CAISTGDNSPLHF.

The chain carries TRBV6-6 and TRBJ2-2, with TRBD2 matching over 7 bases. Trimming took 5 bases from V and 0 from J; bases not matched to a gene: 9. Germline V gene sequence: CDR1 MNHNY, CDR2 SVGAGI (reference sequence). This CDR3 has 17 amino acids. The CDR3 sequence: CASSPARAGTNTGELFF. Here the CDR3 DNA reads TGTGCCAGCAGTCCGGCAAGAGCGGGAACGAACACCGGGGAGCTGTTTTTT.

The gene calls are TRBV5-1 and TRBJ2-3, with 7 nucleotides matching TRBD2. The CDR3 sequence is 15 residues long. V shed 3 bases, J shed 6 bases, and the junction held 10 bases outside the gene matches. Germline values: CDR1 SGHRS, CDR2 YFSETQ. DNA of the CDR3: TGCGCCAGCAGCTCGGGACGGAGCGGGGTTGATACGCAGTATTTT. It codes for CASSSGRSGVDTQYF.

The CDR3 sequence: CASSSTGTGQYEQYV. The DNA for the CDR3 is TGTGCCAGCAGTTCGACCGGGACAGGACAATACGAGCAGTACGTC. The genes are TRBV27 and TRBJ2-7; 8 positions match TRBD1. Germline V gives CDR1 MNHEY, CDR2 SMNVEV (reference sequence). This CDR3 comprises 15 residues. The J segment lost 4 bases and the V segment lost 4 bases, leaving 9 bases of the junction unmatched.

V usage is TRBV5-4 and J usage is TRBJ2-5, with TRBD1 matching over 7 bases. Per the germline V gene, CDR1 is SGHNT and CDR2 is YYREEE (reference sequence). The CDR3 is made up of 14 amino acids. The trim removed 3 bases at V and 5 bases at J, leaving 7 bases unmatched. The CDR3 nucleotides are TGTGCCAGCAGCTCCGAGACAGGGTCGGAGACCCAGTACTTC. Translating it yields CASSSETGSETQYF.

This chain joins TRBV6-5 and TRBJ1-5; 8 bases map to TRBD1. With V trimmed by 6 bases and J by 7 bases, 8 bases remained unmatched. The CDR3 contains 14 residues. The V gene's germline CDR1 is MNHEY and CDR2 SVGAGI. CDR3 sequence reads: CASRSTGGRQPQHF. The CDR3 coding sequence is TGTGCCAGCAGATCTACAGGGGGGAGACAGCCCCAGCATTTT.

Comment on this clone: At one end, the junction sequence differs from germline, possibly due to a read error. DNA for the CDR3: TGTGCCAGCAGTTCACCACTACGGGACTCCTCCGCCGACGCCTTC. This gives the protein CASSSPLRDSSADAF. The V call is TRBV6-5, the J call TRBJ1-2, with a possible D match to TRBD1 (5 bases). CDR1 MNHEY and CDR2 SVGAGI come from the germline V gene. This CDR3 is 15 amino acids long.

V usage is TRBV9 and J usage is TRBJ2-3; 11 bases line up with TRBD2. Trimming took 4 bases from V and 4 from J; bases not matched to a gene: 5. The germline V gene has CDR1 SGDLS and CDR2 YYNGEE. The CDR3 has 15 residues. CDR3 nucleotide sequence: TGTGCCAGCAGCATTAGCGGGGGGGTCGCAGATACGCAGTATTTT. It yields the protein CASSISGGVADTQYF.

CDR3 residues: CASSQTREGGTDTQYF. In DNA, the CDR3 is TGCGCCAGCAGCCAAACACGGGAGGGGGGCACAGATACGCAGTATTTT. J is TRBJ2-3 and V is TRBV4-1, with TRBD2 matching 8 bases. Germline trimming cut 2 bases from V and 1 base from J; bases unmatched to any gene: 5. The germline CDR1 and CDR2 sequences are MGHRA and YSYEKL. This CDR3 is built from 16 residues.

V is TRBV6-5 and J is TRBJ2-7; possible D gene TRBD1, 5 bases. Trimming pared 7 bases from V and 0 bases from J, leaving 16 bases between. The germline V gene encodes CDR1 MNHEY and CDR2 SVGAGI. This CDR3 has 15 amino acids. The CDR3 spells CASKLADSHSYEQYV. CDR3 nucleotides: TGTGCCAGCAAACTCGCCGACAGTCACTCCTACGAGCAGTACGTC.

The chain links TRBV7-2 to TRBJ2-3; 8 nucleotides agree with TRBD1. Germline assignment: CDR1 SGHTA and CDR2 FQGNSA. Unmatched junction bases numbered 5, after V lost 3 bases and J lost 3 bases. The CDR3 sequence is 15 residues long. CDR3 DNA: TGTGCCAGCAGCTTCAGGGGGCTGAGGACAGATACGCAGTATTTT. Its protein is CASSFRGLRTDTQYF. Full variable domain (outside the CDR3, taken from reference TRBV7-2 and TRBJ2-3): GAGVSQSPSNKVTEKGKDVELRCDPISGHTALYWYRQSLGQGLEFLIYFQGNSAPDKSGLPSDRFSAERTGGSVSTLTIQRTQQEDSAVYLCASSFRGLRTDTQYFGPGTRLTVL.

The genes are TRBV10-3 and TRBJ1-5; 8 bases are a match to TRBD1. Per the germline V gene, CDR1 is ENHRY and CDR2 is SYGVKD. With V trimmed by 3 bases and J by 0 bases, 4 bases remained unmatched. The CDR3 extends over 16 amino acids. CDR3 sequence: CAISDPGTGSNQPQHF. The CDR3 coding sequence is TGTGCCATCAGTGACCCTGGGACAGGTAGCAATCAGCCCCAGCATTTT.

The genes are TRBV11-2 and TRBJ1-6; D gene unclear. Trimming removed 6 bases at V and 0 bases at J, with 12 bases between. Germline V gene data show CDR1 as SGHAT and CDR2 as FQNNGV. There are 16 residues in the CDR3. The CDR3 nucleotides read TGTGCCAGCAGTTACCAAGAGAGCTCCTATAATTCACCCCTCCACTTT. Translated: CASSYQESSYNSPLHF.

The chain carries TRBV4-1 and TRBJ1-5; no clear D gene. This CDR3 is 15 amino acids long. Per germline, CDR1 MGHRA and CDR2 YSYEKL. The V and J ends lost 1 base and 4 bases respectively, with 11 bases between them. CDR3 sequence reads: CASSQVPGENQPQHF. Written as DNA, the CDR3 is TGCGCCAGCAGCCAAGTGCCCGGGGAAAATCAGCCCCAGCATTTT.

The chain recombines TRBV10-3 with TRBJ2-5; 7 bases line up with TRBD2. The CDR3 contains 14 residues. The V gene's germline CDR1 is ENHRY and CDR2 SYGVKD. The trim removed 3 bases at V and 0 bases at J, leaving 1 base unmatched. The CDR3: CAISDGGNQETQYF. The CDR3 nucleotides are TGTGCCATCAGTGACGGGGGGAACCAAGAGACCCAGTACTTC.

V gene TRBV9 combines with J gene TRBJ2-5; D remains ambiguous. The CDR3 sequence is 11 residues long. The germline V gene has CDR1 SGDLS and CDR2 YYNGEE. V was clipped by 4 bases and J by 5 bases, with 6 bases between them. The CDR3 sequence is CASSLCETQYF. The CDR3 region has the DNA TGTGCCAGCAGCCTGTGTGAGACCCAGTACTTC. The full variable domain, its missing parts supplied by reference TRBV9 and TRBJ2-5, is DSGVTQTPKHLITATGQRVTLRCSPRSGDLSVYWYQQSLDQGLQFLIQYYNGEERAKGNILERFSAQQFPDLHSELNLSSLELGDSALYFCASSLCETQYFGPGTRLLVL.

This clone was recorded once. In DNA, the CDR3 is TGTGCCAGCAGCTTACTAACAGGGATCACAGATACGCAGTATTTT. As protein: CASSLLTGITDTQYF. J is TRBJ2-3 and V is TRBV7-9, with D perhaps TRBD1 (6 bases). The CDR3 consists of 15 residues. Germline lookup yields CDR1 SEHNR and CDR2 FQNEAQ (reference sequence). Trimming took 2 bases from V and 2 from J, leaving 11 bases between them.

The V and J genes are TRBV7-9 and TRBJ2-7; D is unresolved. Germline V gene sequence: CDR1 SEHNR, CDR2 FQNEAQ (reference sequence). The CDR3 length is 13 residues. Deletions cut 8 bases from V and 0 bases from J, with 11 bases between. The CDR3 is CASAKESSYEQYV. CDR3 sequence (DNA): TGTGCCAGCGCTAAAGAGAGCTCCTACGAGCAGTACGTC.